The clone carrying this T cell receptor beta chain has just one count. The data are from a study of control samples from healthy donors and cancer patients. V shed 1 base and J shed 6 bases, with 13 bases lying between them. The CDR3 sequence is 14 residues long. Germline loops: CDR1 LGHDT, CDR2 YNNKEL (reference sequence). Data came from immunoSEQ multiplex PCR; TCRdb stores just in-frame clones and leaves some out. The sample lists 100,000 or so clones; about 89% were seen once. The V call is TRBV3-1 (or the pseudogene TRBV3-2), the J call TRBJ2-7; tentative D call: TRBD1 (5 bases). The sequenced sample consisted of blood. The receptor's source is a woman aged 25 to 39 in good health. The DNA of the CDR3 is TGTGCCAGCAGCCAAGTTCCAGGGCCCGGCGAGCAGTACTTC. As protein: CASSQVPGPGEQYF.